One and the same sample provided the 14 T cell receptor beta chains below, sequenced in a study of cytomegalovirus exposure and HLA in healthy donors. Researchers ran the PCR with 60 Vbeta and 13 Jbeta primers. Clones were sequenced by immunoSEQ multiplex PCR, and TCRdb holds only the in-frame ones, with some missing. Its table records about 170,000 clones. Sample: PBMCs. The source is a woman aged 18-29 years in good health and CMV-seropositive.

The genes are TRBV7-2 and TRBJ1-1, with D perhaps TRBD1 (5 bases). Germline V gene sequence: CDR1 SGHTA, CDR2 FQGNSA. V lost 5 bases and J lost 4, with 11 bases in between. CDR3 length: 13 residues. As DNA, the CDR3 is TGTGCCAGCAGCGGGGCCCTTGGCACTGAAGCTTTCTTT. It yields the protein CASSGALGTEAFF.

The chain joins TRBV4-1 to TRBJ2-3; maybe TRBD1 (5 bases). The CDR3 contains 14 residues. The germline V gene encodes CDR1 MGHRA and CDR2 YSYEKL. V was clipped by 7 bases and J by 0 bases, with 11 bases between them. CDR3 sequence reads: CASTRPGSTDTQYF. The CDR3 DNA reads as TGCGCCAGCACCCGTCCAGGGAGCACAGATACGCAGTATTTT.

Remarks on this clone: This CDR3 is also generated by other DNA sequences in the sample. The chain's CDR3 is CASSVGQGASNTGELFF. The CDR3 nucleotides are TGTGCCAGCAGCGTAGGACAGGGGGCCAGCAACACCGGGGAGCTGTTTTTT. This chain links TRBV9 with TRBJ2-2; 10 nucleotides line up with TRBD1. This CDR3 comprises 17 residues. The germline gives CDR1 SGDLS, CDR2 YYNGEE. The J segment lost 2 bases and the V segment lost 0 bases, leaving 4 bases of the junction unmatched.

The J gene is TRBJ2-1, the V gene TRBV6-6, with 9 bases that match TRBD2. V shed 3 bases, J shed 3 bases, and the junction held 6 bases outside the gene matches. Germline V gives CDR1 MNHNY, CDR2 SVGAGI (reference sequence). CDR3 size: 16 residues. This CDR3 reads CASSYFGREGYNEQFF. The CDR3 nucleotides are TGTGCCAGCAGTTATTTTGGGCGGGAGGGCTACAATGAGCAGTTCTTC.

The chain is built from TRBV20-1 and TRBJ1-2; D gene ambiguous. From germline, CDR1 is DFQATT and CDR2 SNEGSKA (reference sequence). The CDR3 runs to 11 residues. Trimming pared 6 bases from V and 5 bases from J, leaving 10 bases between. The CDR3 here is CSAGVGYGYTF. The CDR3 coding sequence is TGCAGTGCCGGGGTGGGGTATGGCTACACCTTC.

On this clone itself: Other DNA sequences in this sample translate to the same CDR3. This chain links TRBV5-1 with TRBJ2-5, with a tentative D call TRBD2 (7 bases). Per the germline V gene, CDR1 is SGHRS and CDR2 is YFSETQ. The germline V and J ends were trimmed by 8 bases and 2 bases, with 19 bases remaining between them. This CDR3 has 15 residues. Here the CDR3 DNA reads TGCGCCAGTAGCCCTTTCGGGGGGCTACAAGAGACCCAGTACTTC. Its translation is CASSPFGGLQETQYF.

The rearrangement joins TRBV30 to TRBJ1-2; TRBD1 might be the D (6 bases). V lost 1 base, J lost 8 bases, and 17 bases lay in between. The CDR3 totals 14 residues. Germline lookup yields CDR1 GTSNPN and CDR2 SVGIG (reference sequence). CDR3 sequence reads: CAWSGKGVGEGYTF. CDR3 bases: TGTGCCTGGAGTGGCAAGGGGGTTGGGGAGGGCTACACCTTC.

The chain joins TRBV5-1 to TRBJ1-2; TRBD1 might be the D (6 bases). This CDR3 contains 13 residues. Germline CDR1 reads SGHRS; CDR2 reads YFSETQ. V lost 4 bases and J 8 bases, leaving 15 bases between the germline ends. CDR3 residues: CASSPEGQGGYTF. The CDR3 DNA sequence: TGCGCCAGCAGCCCTGAGGGACAAGGGGGCTACACCTTC. Supplemented by reference TRBV5-1 and TRBJ1-2, the full variable domain reads KAGVTQTPRYLIKTRGQQVTLSCSPISGHRSVSWYQQTPGQGLQFLFEYFSETQRNKGNFPGRFSGRQFSNSRSEMNVSTLELGDSALYLCASSPEGQGGYTFGSGTRLTVV.

The chain employs TRBV2 and TRBJ1-2; 8 bases align to TRBD1. This CDR3 region has 15 residues. Per germline, CDR1 SNHLY and CDR2 FYNNEI. V dropped 2 bases and J dropped 4; count of bases not matched to a gene: 6. The CDR3 sequence: CASSESGTGLYGYTF. DNA for the CDR3: TGTGCCAGCAGTGAATCCGGGACAGGCCTCTATGGCTACACCTTC.

This rearrangement joins TRBV30 to TRBJ2-4; possible D gene TRBD1, 5 bases. There are 13 residues in the CDR3. Trimming stripped 5 bases from V and 3 bases from J, with 11 bases between. Germline lookup yields CDR1 GTSNPN and CDR2 SVGIG (reference sequence). CDR3 protein: CAWGRGYKNIQYF. Written as DNA, the CDR3 is TGTGCCTGGGGTAGGGGATACAAAAACATTCAGTACTTC.

The gene calls are TRBV7-6 and TRBJ2-7; D gene ambiguous. Looked up from germline, CDR1 is SGHVS and CDR2 is FNYEAQ. The V end was cut by 5 bases, the J end by 5 bases, with 13 bases between. The CDR3 length is 13 residues. CDR3 loop: CASSPASGDEQYF. The CDR3 DNA reads as TGTGCCAGCAGCCCTGCGAGTGGAGACGAGCAGTACTTC.

The CDR3 DNA is TGTGCCAGCAGCTTAGATAATTACATTCAGTACTTC. This translates into CASSLDNYIQYF. V and J are TRBV7-2 and TRBJ2-4; D gene ambiguous. Trimming took 1 base from V and 8 from J, leaving 6 bases between them. Germline V gives CDR1 SGHTA, CDR2 FQGNSA. This CDR3 region has 12 residues.

J is TRBJ2-5 and V is TRBV18; 11 bases are shared with TRBD1. The germline CDR1 and CDR2 sequences are KGHSH and LQKENI. The CDR3 is made up of 16 amino acids. Trimming cost V 3 bases and J 1 base; bases outside gene matches: 4. As DNA, the CDR3 is TGTGCCAGCTCACCTCTCGGGACAGGGGGCCAAGAGACCCAGTACTTC. The encoded protein is CASSPLGTGGQETQYF.

The V and J genes are TRBV9 and TRBJ1-3; 8 nucleotides align to TRBD1. The CDR3 covers 16 residues. Germline CDR1 reads SGDLS; CDR2 reads YYNGEE. The trim removed 4 bases at V and 1 base at J, leaving 7 bases unmatched. CDR3 DNA: TGTGCCAGCAGCCAGGACAGGGAGTTATCTGGAAACACCATATATTTT. It yields the protein CASSQDRELSGNTIYF.